Each of the 13 T cell receptor beta chains below was sequenced from the same sample in a study of T cells in Graves' hyperthyroidism and ophthalmopathy (dated by TCRdb to the late 2010s). The library was obtained by multiplex PCR. Reads for this sample came from an Illumina HiSeq 2000. The TCR beta CDR3 regions were amplified from RNA transcripts. The first round of RT-PCR for the TCR CDR3 was performed with the HTBI primer set and the Qiagen OneStep RT-PCR kit. The public reads were reanalyzed by TCRdb: fastp trimming at Q25, MiXCR alignment, in-frame beta chains only. Merged by CDR3 protein, the rows form single entries marked with the most common genes and DNA. The sample profile shows approximately 300,000 distinct CDR3 sequences; over 15% of them were found once. Around 33% of the sample goes to the ten largest clones. Source material: blood. These receptor sequences come from a man aged 25 to 40 with Graves' hyperthyroidism.

This clonotype was detected many times. The chain has TRBV6-1 and TRBJ2-2; 8 bases are shared with TRBD1. Germline assignment: CDR1 MNHNS and CDR2 SASEGT. This CDR3 contains 15 residues. Trimming took 3 bases from V and 5 from J; bases not matched to a gene: 5. The CDR3, as DNA: TGTGCCAGCAGTGAGGGGACAGGTCGGACCGGGGAGCTGTTTTTT. As protein: CASSEGTGRTGELFF.

In its sample, this clonotype was seen a few times. This rearrangement joins TRBV20-1 to TRBJ1-4; TRBD1 aligns across 11 bases. CDR3 length: 20 residues. The ends lost 0 bases at V and 0 bases at J; junction bases unmatched: 12. Germline V gives CDR1 DFQATT, CDR2 SNEGSKA (reference sequence). The CDR3 is CSARDLGTGGILATNEKLFF. The CDR3 region has the DNA TGCAGTGCTAGAGATCTTGGGACAGGGGGAATCCTTGCAACTAATGAAAAACTGTTTTTT.

The chain carries TRBV7-2 and TRBJ2-7; 9 nucleotides agree with TRBD1. The CDR3 covers 15 residues. V shed 8 bases and J 2 bases; nucleotides not matched to a gene: 10. Germline loops: CDR1 SGHTA, CDR2 FQGNSA. CDR3 bases: TGTGCCAGCGGCCCTGAGGACAGGGGCACCTACGAGCAGTACTTC. Amino acids: CASGPEDRGTYEQYF.

This clonotype was counted ten times or more. The CDR3 protein is CASSKQTGTGNQPQHF. DNA of the CDR3: TGTGCCAGCAGTAAGCAGACAGGGACGGGCAATCAGCCCCAGCATTTT. The V and J genes are TRBV6-1 and TRBJ1-5, with 7 bases fitting TRBD1. Germline V gene sequence: CDR1 MNHNS, CDR2 SASEGT. J was trimmed by 2 bases and V by 5 bases; bases with no gene match: 9. This CDR3 has 16 amino acids.

The chain combines TRBV6-1 with TRBJ2-3, with TRBD2 identical over 7 bases. Germline V gives CDR1 MNHNS, CDR2 SASEGT. Losses at the gene ends were 5 bases for V and 3 bases for J; bases not matched to a gene: 5. There are 14 residues in the CDR3. DNA of the CDR3: TGTGCCAGCAGTCCCCTAGCGGCGACAGATACGCAGTATTTT. Amino acid sequence: CASSPLAATDTQYF.

This clonotype was observed many times. The rearrangement uses TRBV20-1 and TRBJ1-5; tentative D call: TRBD1 (6 bases). There are 14 residues in the CDR3. Germline CDR1 DFQATT, CDR2 SNEGSKA (reference sequence). V lost 3 bases and J 5 bases, leaving 14 bases between the germline ends. CDR3 bases: TGCAGTGCTAGTAAACAGGGTTATTATCAGCCCCAGCATTTT. It specifies CSASKQGYYQPQHF.

As to this clonotype: This likely comes from a read error, as the CDR3 has no conserved phenylalanine or tryptophan at its end. The chain has TRBV24-1 and TRBJ2-7, with 13 bases identical to TRBD2. The end of the DNA aligns better with TRBJ2-5, so the J call may be wrong. The CDR3 length is 15 residues. The germline gives CDR1 KGHDR, CDR2 SFDVKD. CDR3 bases: TGTGCCACCAGTACTGGACTAGCGGGAGCGGAGACCCAGTACTCC. Translated: CATSTGLAGAETQYS.

This clonotype showed up many times. The chain employs TRBV2 and TRBJ2-7, with D hard to call. The CDR3 extends over 14 amino acids. The ends were cut back, 0 bases at V and 6 bases at J, with 12 bases in the middle. Germline V CDR1 and CDR2: SNHLY, FYNNEI. CDR3 in DNA: TGTGCCAGCAGTGAAGCTAGAACGGTTGGCGAGCAGTACTTC. Protein: CASSEARTVGEQYF. Combining the CDR3 with reference TRBV2 and TRBJ2-7 gives the whole variable domain EPEVTQTPSHQVTQMGQEVILRCVPISNHLYFYWYRQILGQKVEFLVSFYNNEISEKSEIFDDQFSVERPDGSNFTLKIRSTKLEDSAMYFCASSEARTVGEQYFGPGTRLTVT.

This clonotype was detected ten times or more. This chain uses TRBV3-1 with TRBJ1-1, with D perhaps matching TRBD1 (6 bases). The CDR3 is made up of 15 amino acids. Deletions cut 3 bases from V and 5 bases from J, with 16 bases between. The V gene's germline CDR1 is LGHDT and CDR2 YNNKEL (reference sequence). CDR3 coding DNA: TGTGCCAGCAGCCACGGGGGGGGCGGAGGTACTGAAGCTTTCTTT. Amino acids: CASSHGGGGGTEAFF.

This clonotype was detected ten times or more. CDR3 nucleotides: TGTGCCAGCCAAGGAGTGGGAGCGGATTTCAATGAGCAGTTCTTC. Translation: CASQGVGADFNEQFF. V is TRBV12-3 or TRBV12-4 and J is TRBJ2-1; D possibly corresponds to TRBD2 (5 bases). This CDR3 contains 15 residues. The germline V and J ends were trimmed by 8 bases and 6 bases, with 20 bases remaining between them.

This clonotype was picked up many times. The chain is built from TRBV6-2 or TRBV6-3 and TRBJ2-1; 9 nucleotides match TRBD2. V lost 6 bases and J lost 4; bases outside the gene matches: 16. The CDR3 is 18 residues long. Germline V gene data show CDR1 as MNHEY and CDR2 as SVGEGT. DNA for the CDR3: TGTGCCAGCAGCAAGCGGACGTTTAGCGGGAGTAAGTACAATGAGCAGTTCTTC. It encodes CASSKRTFSGSKYNEQFF.

This clonotype was counted at least ten times. This chain connects TRBV20-1 to TRBJ2-3, with 13 bases aligning to TRBD2. V shed 6 bases and J 9 bases; nucleotides not matched to a gene: 12. The CDR3 contains 15 residues. Germline values: CDR1 DFQATT, CDR2 SNEGSKA (reference sequence). Here the CDR3 reads CSAPPGLAGSGTQYF. CDR3 nucleotides: TGCAGTGCCCCACCGGGACTAGCGGGATCCGGAACGCAGTATTTT.

This clonotype was seen repeatedly, ten times or more. V and J are TRBV3-1 and TRBJ1-3; D may be TRBD1 (6 bases). The CDR3 runs 14 residues. Germline values: CDR1 LGHDT, CDR2 YNNKEL (reference sequence). The V end lost 3 bases, the J end lost 4 bases, and 10 bases lay between the germline ends. The DNA of the CDR3 is TGTGCCAGCAGCCAGTTGGACAGCGGAAACACCATATATTTT. Translating it yields CASSQLDSGNTIYF.